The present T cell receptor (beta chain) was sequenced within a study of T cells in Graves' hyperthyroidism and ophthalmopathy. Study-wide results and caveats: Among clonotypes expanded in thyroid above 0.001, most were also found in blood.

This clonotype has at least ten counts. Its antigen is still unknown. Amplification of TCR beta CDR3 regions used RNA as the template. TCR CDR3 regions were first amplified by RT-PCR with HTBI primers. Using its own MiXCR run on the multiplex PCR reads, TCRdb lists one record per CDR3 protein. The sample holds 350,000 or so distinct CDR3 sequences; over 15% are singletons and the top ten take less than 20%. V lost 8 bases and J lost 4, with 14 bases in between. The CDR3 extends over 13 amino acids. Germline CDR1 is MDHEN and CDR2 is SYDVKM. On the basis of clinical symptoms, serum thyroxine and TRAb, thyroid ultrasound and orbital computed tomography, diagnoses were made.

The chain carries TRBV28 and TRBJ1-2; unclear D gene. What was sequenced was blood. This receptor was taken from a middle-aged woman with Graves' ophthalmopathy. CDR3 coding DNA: TGTGCCAGCGGTGACCACGTTGGCTATGGCTACACCTTC. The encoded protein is CASGDHVGYGYTF.